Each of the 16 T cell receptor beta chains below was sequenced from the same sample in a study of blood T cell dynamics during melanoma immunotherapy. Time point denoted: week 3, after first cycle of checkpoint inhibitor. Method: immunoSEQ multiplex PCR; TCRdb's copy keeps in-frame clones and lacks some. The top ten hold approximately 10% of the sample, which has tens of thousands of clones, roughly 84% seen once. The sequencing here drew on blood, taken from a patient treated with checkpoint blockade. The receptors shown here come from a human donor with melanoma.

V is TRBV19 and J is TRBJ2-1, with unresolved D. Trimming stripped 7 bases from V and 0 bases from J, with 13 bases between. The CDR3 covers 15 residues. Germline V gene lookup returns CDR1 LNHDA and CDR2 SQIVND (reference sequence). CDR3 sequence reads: CASKSAASSYNEQFF. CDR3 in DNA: TGTGCCAGTAAATCGGCTGCGAGCTCCTACAATGAGCAGTTCTTC.

In nucleotides, the CDR3 is TGTGCCAGCAGCCCCCCCCTCCGGACTAGCGGGGCCAATTCTTACACAGATACGCAGTATTTT. Its translation: CASSPPLRTSGANSYTDTQYF. The chain employs TRBV27 and TRBJ2-3, with 12 nucleotides matching TRBD2. This CDR3 is 21 amino acids long. J was trimmed by 2 bases and V by 6 bases; bases with no gene match: 21. Germline assignment: CDR1 MNHEY and CDR2 SMNVEV (reference sequence).

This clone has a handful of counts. The CDR3 is CASSRDRDYYGYTF. In nucleotides, the CDR3 is TGTGCCAGTAGTCGGGACAGAGATTACTATGGCTACACCTTC. The chain combines TRBV19 with TRBJ1-2; 7 positions agree with TRBD1. Germline loops: CDR1 LNHDA, CDR2 SQIVND (reference sequence). The ends lost 5 bases at V and 3 bases at J; junction bases unmatched: 6. There are 14 residues in the CDR3.

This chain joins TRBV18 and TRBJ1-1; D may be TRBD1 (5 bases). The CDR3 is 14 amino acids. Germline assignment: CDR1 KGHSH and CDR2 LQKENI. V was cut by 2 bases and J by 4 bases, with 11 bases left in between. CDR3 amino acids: CASSPGGVGTEAFF. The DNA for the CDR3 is TGTGCCAGCTCACCAGGGGGTGTTGGCACTGAAGCTTTCTTT.

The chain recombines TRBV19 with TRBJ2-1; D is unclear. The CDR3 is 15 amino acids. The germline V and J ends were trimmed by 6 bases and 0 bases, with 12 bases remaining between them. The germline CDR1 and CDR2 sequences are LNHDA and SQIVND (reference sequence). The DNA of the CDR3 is TGTGCCAGTAGCGACGATCTTGCCTCCTACAATGAGCAGTTCTTC. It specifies CASSDDLASYNEQFF.

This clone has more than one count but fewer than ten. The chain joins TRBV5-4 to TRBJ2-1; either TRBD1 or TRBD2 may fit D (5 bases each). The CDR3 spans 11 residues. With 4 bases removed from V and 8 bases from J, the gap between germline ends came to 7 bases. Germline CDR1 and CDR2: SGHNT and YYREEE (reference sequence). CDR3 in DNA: TGTGCCAGCAGCGGGGGAGATGAGCAGTTCTTC. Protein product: CASSGGDEQFF.

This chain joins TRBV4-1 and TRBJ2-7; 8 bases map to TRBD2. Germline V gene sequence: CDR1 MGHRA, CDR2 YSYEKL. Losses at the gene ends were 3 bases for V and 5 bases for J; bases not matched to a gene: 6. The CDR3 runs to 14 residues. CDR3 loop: CASSQVAGRHEQYF. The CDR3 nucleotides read TGCGCCAGCAGCCAGGTAGCGGGACGCCACGAGCAGTACTTC.

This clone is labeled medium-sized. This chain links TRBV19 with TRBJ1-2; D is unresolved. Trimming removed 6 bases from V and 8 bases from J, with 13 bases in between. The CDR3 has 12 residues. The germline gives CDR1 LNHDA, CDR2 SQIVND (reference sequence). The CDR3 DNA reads TGTGCCAGTAGAACCTGGAGTAAGGGCTACACCTTC. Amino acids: CASRTWSKGYTF.

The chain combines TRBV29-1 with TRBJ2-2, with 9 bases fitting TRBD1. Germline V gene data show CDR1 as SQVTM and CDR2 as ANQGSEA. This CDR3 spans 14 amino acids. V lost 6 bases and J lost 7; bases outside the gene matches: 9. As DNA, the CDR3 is TGCAGCGTCGACTTACAGGGGGCAGGCGGGGAGCTGTTTTTT. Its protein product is CSVDLQGAGGELFF.

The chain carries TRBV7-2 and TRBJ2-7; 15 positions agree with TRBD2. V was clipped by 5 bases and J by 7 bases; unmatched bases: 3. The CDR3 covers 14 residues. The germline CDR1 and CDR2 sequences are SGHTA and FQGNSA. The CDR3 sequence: CASSLGTSGREQYF. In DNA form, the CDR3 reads TGTGCCAGCAGCCTCGGGACTAGCGGGAGGGAGCAGTACTTC.

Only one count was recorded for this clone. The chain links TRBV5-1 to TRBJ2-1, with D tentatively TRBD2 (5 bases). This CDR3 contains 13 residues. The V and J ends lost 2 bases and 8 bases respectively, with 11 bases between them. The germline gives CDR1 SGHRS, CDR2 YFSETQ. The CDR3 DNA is TGCGCCAGCAGCTTAGAGGGCCTGGATGAGCAGTTCTTC. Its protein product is CASSLEGLDEQFF.

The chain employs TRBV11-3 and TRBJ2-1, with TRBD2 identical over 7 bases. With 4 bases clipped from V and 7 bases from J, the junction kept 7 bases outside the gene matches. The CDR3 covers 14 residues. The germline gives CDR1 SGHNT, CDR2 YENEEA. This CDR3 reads CASSYGGRGNEQFF. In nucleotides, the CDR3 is TGTGCCAGCAGCTATGGCGGGAGAGGGAATGAGCAGTTCTTC. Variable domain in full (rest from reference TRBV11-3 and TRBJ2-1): EAGVVQSPRYKIIEKKQPVAFWCNPISGHNTLYWYLQNLGQGPELLIRYENEEAVDDSQLPKDRFSAERLKGVDSTLKIQPAELGDSAVYLCASSYGGRGNEQFFGPGTRLTVL.

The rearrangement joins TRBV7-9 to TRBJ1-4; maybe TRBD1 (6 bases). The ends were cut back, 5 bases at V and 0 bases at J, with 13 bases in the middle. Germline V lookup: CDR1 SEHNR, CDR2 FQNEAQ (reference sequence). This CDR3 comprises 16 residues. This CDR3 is CASSEGTTTTNEKLFF. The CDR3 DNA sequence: TGTGCCAGCAGCGAAGGGACAACTACAACTAATGAAAAACTGTTTTTT.

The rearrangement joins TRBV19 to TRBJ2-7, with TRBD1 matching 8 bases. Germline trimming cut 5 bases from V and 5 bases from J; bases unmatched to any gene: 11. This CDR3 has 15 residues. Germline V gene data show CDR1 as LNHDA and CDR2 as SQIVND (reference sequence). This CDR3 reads CASSPWTGSGDEQYF. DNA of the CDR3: TGTGCCAGTAGTCCCTGGACAGGGAGTGGCGACGAGCAGTACTTC.

CDR3 protein: CASSLGVGGPGELFF. The CDR3, as DNA: TGTGCCAGCAGTTTAGGTGTGGGGGGCCCCGGGGAGCTGTTTTTT. This chain joins TRBV28 and TRBJ2-2; TRBD1 or TRBD2 may be the D gene (6 bases each). The CDR3 spans 15 residues. V was shortened by 2 bases and J by 6 bases, with 13 bases between the two germline ends. Germline V gene lookup returns CDR1 MDHEN and CDR2 SYDVKM.

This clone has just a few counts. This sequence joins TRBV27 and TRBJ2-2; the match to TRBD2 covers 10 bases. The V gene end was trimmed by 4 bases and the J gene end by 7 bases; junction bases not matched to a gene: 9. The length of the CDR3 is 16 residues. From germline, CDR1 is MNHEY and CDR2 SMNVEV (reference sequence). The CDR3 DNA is TGTGCCAGCAGTTCTTCCGGGACTAGCGCGGTCGGGGAGCTGTTTTTT. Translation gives CASSSSGTSAVGELFF.